This T cell receptor (beta chain) was sequenced for a study of cytomegalovirus exposure and HLA in healthy donors. General observations from the study: Specific recognition of CMV antigens was confirmed in vitro for a few chains (all CMV-associated). Cytomegalovirus-associated status was assigned to about 160 TCR beta chains.

The repertoire was sequenced with immunoSEQ multiplex PCR; TCRdb's copy has only in-frame clones and lacks some. The table records fewer than 120,000 clones, about nine tenths of them present only once. In regard to this clone: What it binds is unknown.

The clonotype was recovered from a woman aged 18-29 years in good health and CMV-seronegative. Sequenced material: PBMCs.

The CDR3 here is CASSSWDRQGYYGYTF. CDR3 nucleotides: TGTGCCAGCAGTTCATGGGATAGACAGGGGTACTATGGCTACACCTTC. The chain joins TRBV6-5 to TRBJ1-2; 8 bases line up with TRBD1. There are 16 residues in the CDR3. Germline CDR1 MNHEY, CDR2 SVGAGI. V was clipped by 4 bases and J by 3 bases; unmatched bases: 10.